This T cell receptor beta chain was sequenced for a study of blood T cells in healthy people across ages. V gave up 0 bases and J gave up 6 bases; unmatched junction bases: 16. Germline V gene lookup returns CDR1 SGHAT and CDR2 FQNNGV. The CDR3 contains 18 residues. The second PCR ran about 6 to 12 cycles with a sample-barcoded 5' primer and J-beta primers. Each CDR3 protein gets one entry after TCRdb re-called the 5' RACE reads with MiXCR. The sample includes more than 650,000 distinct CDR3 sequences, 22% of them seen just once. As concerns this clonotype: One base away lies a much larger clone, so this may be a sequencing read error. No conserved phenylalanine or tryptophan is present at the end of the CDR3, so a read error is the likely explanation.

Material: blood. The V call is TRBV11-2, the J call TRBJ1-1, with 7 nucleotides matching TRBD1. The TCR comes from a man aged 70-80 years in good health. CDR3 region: CASSLDVPQGGVYAEAFL. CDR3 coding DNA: TGTGCCAGCAGCTTAGATGTCCCCCAGGGGGGAGTTTACGCTGAAGCTTTCCTT.